What follows describes a single T cell receptor beta chain. The antigen remains unidentified. Repertoires were generated with immunoSEQ multiplex PCR, while TCRdb's copy carries only in-frame clones and drops some. The table includes 35,000 to 50,000 clones, more than 90% detected once. This specimen belongs to a study of tissue T cells after allogeneic stem cell transplantation. Deletions cut 5 bases from V and 0 bases from J, with 8 bases between. CDR1 and CDR2 from the germline V gene are SGHTA and FQGNSA. The CDR3 loop spans 13 amino acids. Study-wide points: The study did not identify alloreactive or antigen-specific tissue TCRs, and some clones might be persisting host cells.

The TCR sequence derives from a woman aged 35-75 years who later had graft-versus-host disease after an allogeneic stem cell transplant. The chain links TRBV7-2 to TRBJ2-7, with D unresolved. Material: blood, obtained before transplantation. The CDR3 bases are TGTGCCAGCAGCCCTGGCTACTCCTACGAGCAGTACTTC. This translates into CASSPGYSYEQYF.